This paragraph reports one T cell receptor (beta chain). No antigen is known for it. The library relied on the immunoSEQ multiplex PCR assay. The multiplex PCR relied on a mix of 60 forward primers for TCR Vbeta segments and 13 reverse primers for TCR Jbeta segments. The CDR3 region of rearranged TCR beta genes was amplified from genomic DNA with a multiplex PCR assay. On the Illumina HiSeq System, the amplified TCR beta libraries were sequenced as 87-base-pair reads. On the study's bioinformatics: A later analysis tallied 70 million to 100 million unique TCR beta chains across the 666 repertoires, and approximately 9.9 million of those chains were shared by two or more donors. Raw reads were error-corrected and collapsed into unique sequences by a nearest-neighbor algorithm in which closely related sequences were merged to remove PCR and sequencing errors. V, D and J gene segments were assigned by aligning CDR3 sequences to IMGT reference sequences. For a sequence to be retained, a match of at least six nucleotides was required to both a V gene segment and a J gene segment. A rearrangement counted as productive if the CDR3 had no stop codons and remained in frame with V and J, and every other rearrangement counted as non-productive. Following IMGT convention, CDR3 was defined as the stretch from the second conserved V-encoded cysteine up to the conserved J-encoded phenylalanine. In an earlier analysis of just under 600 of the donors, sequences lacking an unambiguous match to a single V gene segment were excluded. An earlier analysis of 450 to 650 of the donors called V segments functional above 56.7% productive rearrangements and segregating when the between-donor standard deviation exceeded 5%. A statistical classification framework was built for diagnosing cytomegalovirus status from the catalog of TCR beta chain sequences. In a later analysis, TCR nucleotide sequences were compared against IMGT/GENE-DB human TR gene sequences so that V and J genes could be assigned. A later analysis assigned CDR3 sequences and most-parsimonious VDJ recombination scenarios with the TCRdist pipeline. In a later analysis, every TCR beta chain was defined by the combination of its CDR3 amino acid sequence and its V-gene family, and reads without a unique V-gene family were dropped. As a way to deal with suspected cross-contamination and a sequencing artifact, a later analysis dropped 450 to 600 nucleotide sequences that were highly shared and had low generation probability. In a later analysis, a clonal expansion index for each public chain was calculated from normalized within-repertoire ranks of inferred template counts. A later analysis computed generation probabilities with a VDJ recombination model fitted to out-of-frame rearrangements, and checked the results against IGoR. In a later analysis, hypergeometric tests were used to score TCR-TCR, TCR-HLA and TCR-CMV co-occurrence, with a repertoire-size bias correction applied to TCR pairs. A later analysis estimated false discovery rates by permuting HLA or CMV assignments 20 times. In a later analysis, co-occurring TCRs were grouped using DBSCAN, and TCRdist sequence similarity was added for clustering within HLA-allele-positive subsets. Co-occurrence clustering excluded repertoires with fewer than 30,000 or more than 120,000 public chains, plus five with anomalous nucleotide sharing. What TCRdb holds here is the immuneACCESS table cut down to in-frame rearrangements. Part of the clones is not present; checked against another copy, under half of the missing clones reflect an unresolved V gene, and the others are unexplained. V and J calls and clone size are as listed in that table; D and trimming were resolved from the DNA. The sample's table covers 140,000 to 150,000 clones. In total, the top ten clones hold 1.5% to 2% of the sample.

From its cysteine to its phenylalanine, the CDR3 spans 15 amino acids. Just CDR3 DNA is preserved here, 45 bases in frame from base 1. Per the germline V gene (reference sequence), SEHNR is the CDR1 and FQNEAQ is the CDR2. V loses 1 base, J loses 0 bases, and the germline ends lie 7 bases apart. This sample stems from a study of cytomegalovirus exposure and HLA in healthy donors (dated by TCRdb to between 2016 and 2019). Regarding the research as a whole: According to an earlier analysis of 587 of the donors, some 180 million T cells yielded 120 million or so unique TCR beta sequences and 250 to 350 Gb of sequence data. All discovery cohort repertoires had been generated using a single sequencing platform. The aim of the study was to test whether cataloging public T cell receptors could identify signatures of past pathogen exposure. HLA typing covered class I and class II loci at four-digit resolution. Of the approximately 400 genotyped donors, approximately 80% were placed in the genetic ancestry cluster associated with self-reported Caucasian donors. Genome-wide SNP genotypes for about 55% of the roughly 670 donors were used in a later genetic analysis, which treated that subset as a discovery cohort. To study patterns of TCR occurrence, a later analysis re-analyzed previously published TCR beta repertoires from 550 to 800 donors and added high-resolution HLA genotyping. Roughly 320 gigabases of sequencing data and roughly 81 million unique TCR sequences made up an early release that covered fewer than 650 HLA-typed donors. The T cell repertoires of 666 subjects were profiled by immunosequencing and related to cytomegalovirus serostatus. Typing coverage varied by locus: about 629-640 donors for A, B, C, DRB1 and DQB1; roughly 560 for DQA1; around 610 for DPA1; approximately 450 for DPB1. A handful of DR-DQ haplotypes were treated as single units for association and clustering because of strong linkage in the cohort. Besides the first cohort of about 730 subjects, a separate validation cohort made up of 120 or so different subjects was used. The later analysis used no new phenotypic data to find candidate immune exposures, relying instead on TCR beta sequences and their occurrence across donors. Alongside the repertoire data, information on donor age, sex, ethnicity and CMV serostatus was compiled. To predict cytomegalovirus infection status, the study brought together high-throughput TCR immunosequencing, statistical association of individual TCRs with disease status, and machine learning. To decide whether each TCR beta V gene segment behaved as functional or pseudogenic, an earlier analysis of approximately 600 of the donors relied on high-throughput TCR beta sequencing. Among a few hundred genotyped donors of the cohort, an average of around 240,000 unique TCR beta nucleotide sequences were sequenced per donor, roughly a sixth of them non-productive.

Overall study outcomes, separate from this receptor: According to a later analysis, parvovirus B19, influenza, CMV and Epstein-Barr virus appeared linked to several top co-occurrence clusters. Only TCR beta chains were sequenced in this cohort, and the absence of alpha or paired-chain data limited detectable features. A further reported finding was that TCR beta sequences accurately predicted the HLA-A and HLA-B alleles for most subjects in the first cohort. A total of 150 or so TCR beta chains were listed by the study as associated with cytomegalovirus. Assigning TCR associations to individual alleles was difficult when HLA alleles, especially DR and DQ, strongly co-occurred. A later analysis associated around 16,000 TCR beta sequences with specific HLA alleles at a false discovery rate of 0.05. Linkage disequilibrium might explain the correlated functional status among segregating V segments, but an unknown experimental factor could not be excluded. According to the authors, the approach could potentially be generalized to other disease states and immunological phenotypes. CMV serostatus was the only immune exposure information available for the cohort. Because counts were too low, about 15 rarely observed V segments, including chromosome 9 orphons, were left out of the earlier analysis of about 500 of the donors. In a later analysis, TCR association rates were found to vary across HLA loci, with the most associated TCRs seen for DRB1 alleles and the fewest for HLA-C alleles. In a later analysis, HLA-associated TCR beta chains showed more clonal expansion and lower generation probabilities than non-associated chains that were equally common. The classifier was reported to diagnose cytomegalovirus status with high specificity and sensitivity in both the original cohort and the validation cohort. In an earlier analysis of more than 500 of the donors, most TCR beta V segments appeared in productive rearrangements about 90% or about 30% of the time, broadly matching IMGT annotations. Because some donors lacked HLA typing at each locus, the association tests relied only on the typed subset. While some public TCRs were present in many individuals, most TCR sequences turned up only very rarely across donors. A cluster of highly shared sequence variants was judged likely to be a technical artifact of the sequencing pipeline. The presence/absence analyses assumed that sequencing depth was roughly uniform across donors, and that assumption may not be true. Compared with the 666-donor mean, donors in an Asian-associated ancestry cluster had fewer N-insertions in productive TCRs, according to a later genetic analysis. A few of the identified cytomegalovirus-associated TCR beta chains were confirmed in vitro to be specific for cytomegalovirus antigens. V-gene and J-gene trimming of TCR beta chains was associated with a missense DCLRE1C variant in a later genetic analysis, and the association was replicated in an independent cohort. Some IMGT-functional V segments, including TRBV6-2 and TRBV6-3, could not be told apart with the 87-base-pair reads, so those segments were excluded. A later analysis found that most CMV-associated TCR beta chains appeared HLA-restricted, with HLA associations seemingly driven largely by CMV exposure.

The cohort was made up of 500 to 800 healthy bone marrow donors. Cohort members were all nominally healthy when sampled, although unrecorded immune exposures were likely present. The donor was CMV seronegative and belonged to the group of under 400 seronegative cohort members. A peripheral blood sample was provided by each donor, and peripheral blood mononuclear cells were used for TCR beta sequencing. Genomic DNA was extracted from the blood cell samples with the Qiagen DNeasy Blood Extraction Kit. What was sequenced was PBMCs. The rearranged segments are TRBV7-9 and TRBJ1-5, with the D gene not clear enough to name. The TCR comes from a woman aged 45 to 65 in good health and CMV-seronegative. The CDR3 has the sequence CASSLGANSNQPQHF. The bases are TGTGCCAGCAGCTTAGGTGCGAATAGCAATCAGCCCCAGCATTTT.